This T cell receptor (beta chain) was retrieved from a study of Tregs in tolerant kidney transplant recipients. Libraries were prepared by immunoSEQ multiplex PCR; TCRdb keeps only in-frame clonotypes and omits some of them. The table records 35,000 to 55,000 clones, less than 95% of them present only once. Unstimulated Tregs (CD4+CD25+CD127-) and CD4+CD25- non-Tregs were sorted from PBMCs. An overnight rest at 37°C with approximately 180 IU/ml IL-2 preceded regulatory T cell sorting from thawed PBMCs. In regard to this clone: Its antigen is not identified.

Whole-study results and caveats: Expanding Tregs on activated donor B cells appeared to best identify donor-specific TCRbeta clones. Biological reproducibility was not directly addressed, but technical replication error appeared minimal.

Trimming removed 5 bases from V and 4 bases from J, with 18 bases in between. The CDR3 is 15 amino acids. CDR1 and CDR2 from the germline V gene are PRHDT and FYEKMQ (reference sequence). This sequence originates from a human donor in good health. The chain recombines TRBV13 with TRBJ2-7, with D perhaps TRBD2 (6 bases). What was sequenced was Tregs from blood. CDR3 in DNA: TGTGCCAGCAGCCCCTTAGCGGCCGTGGGATACGAGCAGTACTTC. Its translation is CASSPLAAVGYEQYF.